The 27 T cell receptor beta chains below all came from one sample that was sequenced in a study of naive and memory T cell subsets. Both TRBC1 and TRBC2 were covered by a beta constant-region primer of two equimolar oligonucleotides. Nested alpha and beta constant-region primers with the SP2 primer drove four PCR rounds on ligated cDNA. TCRdb re-called the UMI-ligation and nested PCR reads with MiXCR, one entry per CDR3 protein. The sample shows 9,700 or so distinct CDR3 sequences, around 5.6% of them seen only once. Sequencing input: CD4+ TEMRA cells from blood. This sample's subset: effector memory re-expressing CD45RA, CD45RA+ CD27-. The receptors were gathered from a human donor in good health.

This clonotype was recorded many times. The chain employs TRBV6-2 or TRBV6-3 and TRBJ2-3; D is possibly TRBD2 (6 bases). The germline gives CDR1 MNHEY, CDR2 SVGEGT. V lost 5 bases and J 4 bases, leaving 19 bases between the germline ends. This CDR3 is built from 16 residues. CDR3 nucleotides: TGTGCCAGCAGTCCCGCCCAGCGGAGGGACCCAGATACGCAGTATTTT. This codes for CASSPAQRRDPDTQYF.

In this sample, this clonotype turned up many times. This sequence joins TRBV7-8 and TRBJ1-1; D ambiguous. V lost 6 bases, J lost 5 bases, and 13 bases lay in between. The CDR3 totals 13 residues. CDR1 and CDR2 (germline): SGHVS, FQNEAQ. Here the CDR3 reads CASRPPTGTEAFF. The CDR3 DNA is TGTGCCAGCAGGCCCCCCACCGGGACTGAAGCTTTCTTT.

This clonotype was seen many times. The J gene is TRBJ2-7, the V gene TRBV28; 7 positions agree with TRBD1. Germline V gene data show CDR1 as MDHEN and CDR2 as SYDVKM. After removal of 7 bases from V and 0 bases from J, the junction contained 6 bases not matched to a gene. The CDR3 extends over 14 amino acids. The CDR3 DNA is TGTGCCAGCACTCCAGGGGGTGGCTCCTACGAGCAGTACTTC. Protein: CASTPGGGSYEQYF. Together with reference TRBV28 and TRBJ2-7, the CDR3 gives the full variable domain: DVKVTQSSRYLVKRTGEKVFLECVQDMDHENMFWYRQDPGLGLRLIYFSYDVKMKEKGDIPEGYSVSREKKERFSLILESASTNQTSMYLCASTPGGGSYEQYFGPGTRLTVT.

This clonotype was seen many times. The chain recombines TRBV6-5 with TRBJ2-1, with 10 nucleotides matching TRBD2. There are 16 residues in the CDR3. CDR1 and CDR2 (germline): MNHEY, SVGAGI. V shed 0 bases, J shed 8 bases, and the junction held 7 bases outside the gene matches. The CDR3 region has the DNA TGTGCCAGCAGTTACTCTAGGCTAGCGGGGGTTCATGAGCAGTTCTTC. Its translation: CASSYSRLAGVHEQFF.

This clonotype showed up many times. The genes are TRBV14 and TRBJ2-7; weak D call: TRBD1 (6 bases). Between the trimmed V and J ends, which lost 4 bases and 3 bases, there was a span of 13 bases. The germline V gene encodes CDR1 SGHDN and CDR2 FVKESK. The CDR3 consists of 14 residues. The CDR3, as DNA: TGTGCCAGCAGCCGACCCGGACAGTTCTACGAGCAGTACTTC. Residues: CASSRPGQFYEQYF. Full variable domain (rest looked up from reference TRBV14 and TRBJ2-7): EAGVTQFPSHSVIEKGQTVTLRCDPISGHDNLYWYRRVMGKEIKFLLHFVKESKQDESGMPNNRFLAERTGGTYSTLKVQPAELEDSGVYFCASSRPGQFYEQYFGPGTRLTVT.

This clonotype came up many times. This chain joins TRBV20-1 and TRBJ2-7, with TRBD2 identical over 7 bases. From germline, CDR1 is DFQATT and CDR2 SNEGSKA (reference sequence). Unmatched junction bases numbered 11, after V lost 6 bases and J lost 6 bases. The CDR3 extends over 13 amino acids. CDR3 DNA: TGCAGTGCCAACCGTAGACTAGCATCCGAGCAGTACTTC. As protein: CSANRRLASEQYF.

Many counts were recorded for this clonotype. The genes are TRBV5-5 and TRBJ2-3, with D hard to call. This CDR3 comprises 13 residues. The germline gives CDR1 SGHKS, CDR2 YYEKEE (reference sequence). Trimming shortened V by 0 bases and J by 0 bases, and 2 bases separated the two germline ends. In nucleotides, the CDR3 is TGTGCCAGCAGCTTGGCTAGCACAGATACGCAGTATTTT. This codes for CASSLASTDTQYF.

The chain couples TRBV7-6 to TRBJ2-2, with 12 bases fitting TRBD2. Germline assignment: CDR1 SGHVS and CDR2 FNYEAQ. The CDR3 has 17 amino acids. V shed 3 bases and J 1 base; nucleotides not matched to a gene: 3. In DNA, the CDR3 is TGTGCCAGCAGCTTCCTAGCGGGGGGGAAGAACACCGGGGAGCTGTTTTTT. Encoded protein: CASSFLAGGKNTGELFF.

The J gene is TRBJ2-6, the V gene TRBV20-1, with TRBD2 matching 8 bases. Germline CDR1 DFQATT, CDR2 SNEGSKA (reference sequence). The CDR3 consists of 15 residues. CDR3 amino acids: CSPGGGDSGANVLTF. The CDR3 nucleotides are TGCAGCCCGGGGGGGGGAGACTCTGGGGCCAACGTCCTGACTTTC.

This clonotype was recorded many times. The V call is TRBV25-1, the J call TRBJ2-7; TRBD2 matches 7 bases. The length of the CDR3 is 14 residues. Germline CDR1 MGHDK, CDR2 SYGVNS. Germline trimming cut 3 bases from V and 0 bases from J; bases unmatched to any gene: 2. CDR3 bases: TGTGCCAGCAGTGACGAGCGGGGCTCCTACGAGCAGTACTTC. Translating gives CASSDERGSYEQYF.

In its sample, this clonotype was seen once. A much larger clone lies one base from this, so it may be a read error. The chain combines TRBV12-3 or TRBV12-4 with TRBJ2-5; perhaps TRBD2 as D (5 bases). V gave up 1 base and J gave up 2 bases, with 17 bases separating them. The CDR3 totals 17 residues. Here the CDR3 reads CASSLGNWRAGQETQYF. The CDR3 bases are TGTGCCAGCAGTTTAGGGAATTGGCGGGCAGGACAAGAGACCCAGTACTTC.

This clonotype was seen ten or more times. CDR3 nucleotides: TGCAGTGCTAGGTCGCTAGCGGGGAGAGAGACCCAGTACTTC. Translating it yields CSARSLAGRETQYF. The rearrangement uses TRBV20-1 and TRBJ2-5; 9 positions match TRBD2. Germline V lookup: CDR1 DFQATT, CDR2 SNEGSKA (reference sequence). The V and J ends lost 3 bases and 4 bases, in that order; junction bases with no gene match: 6. The CDR3 runs to 14 residues.

Many counts were recorded for this clonotype. The chain uses TRBV5-1 and TRBJ1-1, with D unclear. The CDR3 extends over 13 amino acids. Germline-derived CDR1 and CDR2 are SGHRS and YFSETQ. Trimming took off 1 base at V and 8 bases at J, with 12 bases between the two ends. DNA of the CDR3: TGCGCCAGCAGCTTGCGAATCGACAAGGAAGCTTTCTTT. Translated: CASSLRIDKEAFF.

This clonotype has a single count. The V call is TRBV14, the J call TRBJ1-1; a possible D gene is TRBD1 (5 bases). CDR3 length equals 16 residues. V was trimmed by 1 base and J by 0 bases, leaving 12 bases between them. Per germline, CDR1 SGHDN and CDR2 FVKESK. CDR3 DNA sequence: TGTGCCAGCAGCCAAGGGGGGTGGAGGTTGAACACTGAAGCTTTCTTT. Translating gives CASSQGGWRLNTEAFF.

The genes are TRBV5-1 and TRBJ2-3, with 9 bases matching TRBD2. The germline gives CDR1 SGHRS, CDR2 YFSETQ. Losses at the gene ends were 8 bases for V and 0 bases for J; bases not matched to a gene: 10. This CDR3 has 16 amino acids. CDR3 sequence reads: CASNLPSGASTDTQYF. The DNA for the CDR3 is TGCGCCAGTAACCTTCCTAGCGGGGCGAGCACAGATACGCAGTATTTT.

This clonotype is labeled medium-sized. V usage is TRBV28 and J usage is TRBJ2-5, with D hard to call. Per the germline V gene, CDR1 is MDHEN and CDR2 is SYDVKM. The CDR3 loop spans 13 amino acids. With 6 bases removed from V and 2 bases from J, the gap between germline ends came to 10 bases. The CDR3 bases are TGTGCCAGCAGACTGGGCGGACAAGAGACCCAGTACTTC. The encoded protein is CASRLGGQETQYF.

Sample share makes this clonotype medium-sized. DNA of the CDR3: TGCGCCAGCAGCTTGGGGATCTCTTTCCCCTGGGGGGATGAGCAGTTCTTC. Its protein product is CASSLGISFPWGDEQFF. The chain recombines TRBV5-1 with TRBJ2-1; D perhaps matches TRBD2 (6 bases). V shed 0 bases and J shed 8 bases, with 21 bases lying between them. Germline-derived CDR1 and CDR2 are SGHRS and YFSETQ. This CDR3 region has 17 residues.

This clonotype was picked up many times. The J gene is TRBJ2-7, the V gene TRBV7-2, with 7 bases matching TRBD2. V trimming: 1 base; J trimming: 2 bases; junction bases outside the gene matches: 2. The CDR3 has 14 amino acids. Looked up from germline, CDR1 is SGHTA and CDR2 is FQGNSA. CDR3 bases: TGTGCCAGCAGCTTAGACGCGGGGGCCTACGAGCAGTACTTC. It yields the protein CASSLDAGAYEQYF.

This clonotype was seen repeatedly, ten times or more. The genes are TRBV20-1 and TRBJ2-5; 8 positions match TRBD2. This CDR3 contains 13 residues. Germline V CDR1 and CDR2: DFQATT, SNEGSKA (reference sequence). Trimming took 7 bases from V and 5 from J; bases not matched to a gene: 9. The CDR3 spells CSGGAGATETQYF. The CDR3 DNA sequence: TGCAGTGGCGGAGCGGGAGCGACCGAGACCCAGTACTTC.

This clonotype was observed at least ten times. The chain couples TRBV7-2 to TRBJ1-2; 7 nucleotides line up with TRBD1. The length of the CDR3 is 15 residues. Germline V lookup: CDR1 SGHTA, CDR2 FQGNSA. The V gene end was trimmed by 4 bases and the J gene end by 7 bases; junction bases not matched to a gene: 12. The CDR3: CASSSPLDRPGGYTF. Written as DNA, the CDR3 is TGTGCCAGCAGCTCCCCATTGGACAGGCCCGGTGGCTACACCTTC.

This clonotype was observed at least ten times. The chain employs TRBV7-9 and TRBJ1-4; 10 nucleotides match TRBD1. The CDR3 covers 15 residues. Trimming removed 4 bases from V and 8 bases from J; junction bases left unmatched: 7. In germline, CDR1 is SEHNR, CDR2 FQNEAQ (reference sequence). Written as DNA, the CDR3 is TGTGCCAGCAGCTACAGCGGGACAGGGGCGGAAAAACTGTTTTTT. It specifies CASSYSGTGAEKLFF.

In this sample, this clonotype turned up many times. The rearrangement uses TRBV2 and TRBJ2-7; possible D gene TRBD2, 5 bases. Trimming took 8 bases from V and 3 from J, leaving 8 bases between them. The CDR3 contains 11 residues. Looked up from germline, CDR1 is SNHLY and CDR2 is FYNNEI. In DNA, the CDR3 is TGTGCCAGCCGGGGTCTCTACGAGCAGTACTTC. Encoded protein: CASRGLYEQYF.

The DNA for the CDR3 is TGTGCCAGCAGCTTGGGCACCCTGTACGAGCAGTACTTC. This codes for CASSLGTLYEQYF. The V and J genes are TRBV5-6 and TRBJ2-7; no definite D call. The CDR3 length is 13 residues. Per the germline V gene, CDR1 is SGHDT and CDR2 is YYEEEE. The V end lost 0 bases, the J end lost 4 bases, and 8 bases lay between the germline ends. Filled out from reference TRBV5-6 and TRBJ2-7, the complete variable domain reads DAGVTQSPTHLIKTRGQQVTLRCSPKSGHDTVSWYQQALGQGPQFIFQYYEEEERQRGNFPDRFSGHQFPNYSSELNVNALLLGDSALYLCASSLGTLYEQYFGPGTRLTVT.

This clonotype was detected only a few times. The rearrangement joins TRBV5-1 to TRBJ1-5, with D unresolved. The CDR3 contains 15 residues. V dropped 0 bases and J dropped 4 bases, with 11 bases sitting between them. Germline-derived CDR1 and CDR2 are SGHRS and YFSETQ. The CDR3 is CASSLEPGSNQPQHF. The CDR3 DNA follows: TGCGCCAGCAGCTTGGAGCCGGGGTCGAATCAGCCCCAGCATTTT.

This clonotype was detected ten times or more. The V and J genes are TRBV7-2 and TRBJ1-1; D remains ambiguous. Trimming cost V 4 bases and J 0 bases, with 12 bases left between them. This CDR3 contains 15 residues. The germline V gene has CDR1 SGHTA and CDR2 FQGNSA. The CDR3 loop reads CASSSRAGLNTEAFF. CDR3 bases: TGTGCCAGCAGCTCGCGAGCGGGCTTGAACACTGAAGCTTTCTTT.

This clonotype was counted many times. J is TRBJ2-3 and V is TRBV6-5; D might be TRBD2 (6 bases). Germline assignment: CDR1 MNHEY and CDR2 SVGAGI. Trimming removed 6 bases from V and 9 bases from J, with 19 bases in between. The CDR3 totals 14 residues. CDR3 nucleotides: TGTGCCAGCAGCCCCGTTCGCGGCGCGGGGACGCAGTATTTT. This sequence encodes CASSPVRGAGTQYF.

This clonotype was seen a few times. J is TRBJ2-7 and V is TRBV27; tentatively, D is TRBD2 (5 bases). CDR1 MNHEY and CDR2 SMNVEV come from the germline V gene (reference sequence). The CDR3 is made up of 13 amino acids. V was trimmed by 3 bases and J by 6 bases, leaving 12 bases between them. As DNA, the CDR3 is TGTGCCAGCAGTTTGGGCCCTGGACTCGAGCAGTACTTC. This translates into CASSLGPGLEQYF.